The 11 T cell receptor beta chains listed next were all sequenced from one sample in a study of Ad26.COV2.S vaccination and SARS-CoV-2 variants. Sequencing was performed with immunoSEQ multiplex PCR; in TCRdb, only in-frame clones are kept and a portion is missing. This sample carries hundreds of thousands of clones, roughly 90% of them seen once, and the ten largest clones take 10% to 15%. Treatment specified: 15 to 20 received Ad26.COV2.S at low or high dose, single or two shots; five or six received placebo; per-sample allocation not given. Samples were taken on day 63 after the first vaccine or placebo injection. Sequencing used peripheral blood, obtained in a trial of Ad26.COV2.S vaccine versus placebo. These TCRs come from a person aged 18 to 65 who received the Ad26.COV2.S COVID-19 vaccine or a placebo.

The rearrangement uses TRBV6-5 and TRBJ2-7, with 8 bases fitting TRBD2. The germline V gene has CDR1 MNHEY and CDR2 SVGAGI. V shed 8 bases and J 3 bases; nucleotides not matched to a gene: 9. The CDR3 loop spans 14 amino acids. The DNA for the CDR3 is TGTGCCAGCCAGGGACTAGGGGCCTACTACGAGCAGTACTTC. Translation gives CASQGLGAYYEQYF.

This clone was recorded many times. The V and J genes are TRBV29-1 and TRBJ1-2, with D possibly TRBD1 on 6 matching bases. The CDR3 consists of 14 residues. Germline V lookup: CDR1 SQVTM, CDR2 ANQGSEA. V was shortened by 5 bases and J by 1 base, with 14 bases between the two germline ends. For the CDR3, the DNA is TGCAGCGTTCTTGGGGGCAGTCTTAACTATGGCTACACCTTC. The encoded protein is CSVLGGSLNYGYTF.

The CDR3 DNA sequence: TGTGCCAGCAGCTTGAGGGTGGGGACTAGAGCTACGCAGTATTTT. Its translation: CASSLRVGTRATQYF. The chain uses TRBV5-4 and TRBJ2-3; 8 bases align to TRBD2. Trimming took 1 base from V and 8 from J; bases not matched to a gene: 9. Germline V CDR1 and CDR2: SGHNT, YYREEE (reference sequence). The CDR3 sequence is 15 residues long.

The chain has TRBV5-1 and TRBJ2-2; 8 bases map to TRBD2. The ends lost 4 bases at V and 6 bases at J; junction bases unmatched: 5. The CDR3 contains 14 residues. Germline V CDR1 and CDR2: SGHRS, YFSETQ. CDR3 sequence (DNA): TGCGCCAGCAGCAGGACTAGCTCCTCCGGGGAGCTGTTTTTT. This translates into CASSRTSSSGELFF.

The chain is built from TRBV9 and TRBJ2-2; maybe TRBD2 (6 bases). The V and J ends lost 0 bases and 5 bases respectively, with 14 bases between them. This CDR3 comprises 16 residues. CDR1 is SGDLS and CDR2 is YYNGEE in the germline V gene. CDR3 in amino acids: CASSVAPLALTGELFF. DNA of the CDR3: TGTGCCAGCAGCGTAGCTCCTCTAGCGCTTACCGGGGAGCTGTTTTTT.

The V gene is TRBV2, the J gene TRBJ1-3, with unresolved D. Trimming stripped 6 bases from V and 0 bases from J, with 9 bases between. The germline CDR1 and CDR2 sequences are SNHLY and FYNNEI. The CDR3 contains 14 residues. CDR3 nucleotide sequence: TGTGCCAGCAGGACTGAGAACTCTGGAAACACCATATATTTT. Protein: CASRTENSGNTIYF.

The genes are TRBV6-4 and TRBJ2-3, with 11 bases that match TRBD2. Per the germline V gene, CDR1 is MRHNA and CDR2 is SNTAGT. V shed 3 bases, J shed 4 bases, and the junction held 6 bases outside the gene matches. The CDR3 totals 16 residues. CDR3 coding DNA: TGTGCCAGCAGTGAGGAACTAGCGGGAGTGTCAGATACGCAGTATTTT. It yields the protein CASSEELAGVSDTQYF.

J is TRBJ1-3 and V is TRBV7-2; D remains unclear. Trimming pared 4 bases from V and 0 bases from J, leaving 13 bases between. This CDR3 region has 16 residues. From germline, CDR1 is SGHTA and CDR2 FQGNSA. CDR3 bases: TGTGCCAGCAGCTACTTGGGCAGAGCCTCTGGAAACACCATATATTTT. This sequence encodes CASSYLGRASGNTIYF.

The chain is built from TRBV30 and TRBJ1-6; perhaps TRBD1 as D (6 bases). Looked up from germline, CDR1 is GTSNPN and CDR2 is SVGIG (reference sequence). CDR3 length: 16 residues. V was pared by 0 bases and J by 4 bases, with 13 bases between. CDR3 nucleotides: TGTGCCTGGAGTGTAGGGGGGCTCGGGTATAATTCACCCCTCCACTTT. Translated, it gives CAWSVGGLGYNSPLHF.

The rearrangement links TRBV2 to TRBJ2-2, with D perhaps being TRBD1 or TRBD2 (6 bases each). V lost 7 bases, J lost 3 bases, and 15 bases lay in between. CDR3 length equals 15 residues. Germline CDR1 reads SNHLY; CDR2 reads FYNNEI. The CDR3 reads CASTEGEEDTGELFF. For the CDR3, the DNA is TGTGCCAGCACCGAGGGGGAGGAGGACACCGGGGAGCTGTTTTTT.

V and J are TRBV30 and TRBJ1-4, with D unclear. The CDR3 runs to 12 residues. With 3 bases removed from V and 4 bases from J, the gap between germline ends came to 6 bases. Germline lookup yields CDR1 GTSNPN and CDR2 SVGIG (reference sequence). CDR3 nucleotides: TGTGCCTGGAGCAGAGATAATGAAAAACTGTTTTTT. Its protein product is CAWSRDNEKLFF.